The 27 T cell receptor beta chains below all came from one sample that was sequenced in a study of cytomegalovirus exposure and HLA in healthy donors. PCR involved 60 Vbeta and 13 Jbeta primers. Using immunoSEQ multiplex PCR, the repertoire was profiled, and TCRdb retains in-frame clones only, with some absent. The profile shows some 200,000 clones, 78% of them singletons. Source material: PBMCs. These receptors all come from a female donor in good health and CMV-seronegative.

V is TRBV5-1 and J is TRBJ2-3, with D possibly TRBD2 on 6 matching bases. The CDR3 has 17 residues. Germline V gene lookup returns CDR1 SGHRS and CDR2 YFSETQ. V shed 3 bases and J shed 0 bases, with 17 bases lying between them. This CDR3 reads CASSSSRGADSTDTQYF. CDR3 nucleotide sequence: TGCGCCAGCAGCTCCTCCCGCGGGGCCGATAGCACAGATACGCAGTATTTT.

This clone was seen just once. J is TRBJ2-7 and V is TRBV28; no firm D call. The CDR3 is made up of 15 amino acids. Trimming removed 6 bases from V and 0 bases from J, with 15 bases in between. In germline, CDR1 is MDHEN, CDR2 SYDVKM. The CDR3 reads CASSTLLQSSYEQYF. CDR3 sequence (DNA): TGTGCCAGCAGCACCCTTCTACAGAGCTCCTACGAGCAGTACTTC.

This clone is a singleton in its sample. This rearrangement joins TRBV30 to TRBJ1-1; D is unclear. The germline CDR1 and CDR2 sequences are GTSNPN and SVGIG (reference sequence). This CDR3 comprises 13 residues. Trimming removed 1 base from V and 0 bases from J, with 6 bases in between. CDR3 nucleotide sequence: TGTGCCTGGAGTGAACACCTGAACACTGAAGCTTTCTTT. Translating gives CAWSEHLNTEAFF.

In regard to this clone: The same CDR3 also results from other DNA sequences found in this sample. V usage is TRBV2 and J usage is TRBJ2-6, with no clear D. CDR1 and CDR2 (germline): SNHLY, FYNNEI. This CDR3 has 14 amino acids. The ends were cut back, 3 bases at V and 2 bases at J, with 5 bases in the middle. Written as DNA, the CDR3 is TGTGCCAGCAGTGACCGGGCTGGGGCCAACGTCCTGACTTTC. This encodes CASSDRAGANVLTF.

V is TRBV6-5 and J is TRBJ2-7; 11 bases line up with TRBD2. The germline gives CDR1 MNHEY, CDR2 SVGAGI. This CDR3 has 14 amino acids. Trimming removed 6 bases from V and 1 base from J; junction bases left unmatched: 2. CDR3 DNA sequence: TGTGCCAGCAGGATAGCGGGAGGGTCCTACGAGCAGTACTTC. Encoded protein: CASRIAGGSYEQYF.

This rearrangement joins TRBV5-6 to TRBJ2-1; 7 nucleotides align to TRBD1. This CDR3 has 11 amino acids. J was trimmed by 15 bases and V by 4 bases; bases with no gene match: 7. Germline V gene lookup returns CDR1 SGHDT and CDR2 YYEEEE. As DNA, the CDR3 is TGTGCCAGCAGCCGGACAGGTGTCATGTTCTTC. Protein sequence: CASSRTGVMFF.

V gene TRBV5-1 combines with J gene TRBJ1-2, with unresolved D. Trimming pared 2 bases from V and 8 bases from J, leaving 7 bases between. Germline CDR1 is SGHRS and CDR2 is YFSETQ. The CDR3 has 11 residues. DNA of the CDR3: TGCGCCAGCAGCTTTGAGGGAGGCTACACCTTC. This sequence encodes CASSFEGGYTF.

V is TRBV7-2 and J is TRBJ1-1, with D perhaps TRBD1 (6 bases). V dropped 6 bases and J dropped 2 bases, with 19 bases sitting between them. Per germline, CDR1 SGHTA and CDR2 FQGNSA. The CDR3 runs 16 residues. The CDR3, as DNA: TGTGCCAGCAGGACGCAGGGGCCGACCGTTAACACTGAAGCTTTCTTT. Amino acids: CASRTQGPTVNTEAFF.

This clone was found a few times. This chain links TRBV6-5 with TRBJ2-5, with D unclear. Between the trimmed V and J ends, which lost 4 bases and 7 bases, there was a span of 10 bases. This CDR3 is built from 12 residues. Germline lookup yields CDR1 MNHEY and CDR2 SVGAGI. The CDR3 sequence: CASSSPAATQYF. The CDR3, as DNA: TGTGCCAGCAGTTCTCCGGCGGCGACCCAGTACTTC.

CDR3 residues: CASSVRWEQYF. In nucleotides, the CDR3 is TGTGCCAGCAGTGTTCGGTGGGAGCAGTACTTC. The chain employs TRBV2 and TRBJ2-5; perhaps TRBD2 as D (5 bases). The V and J ends lost 4 bases and 11 bases respectively, with 11 bases between them. The CDR3 totals 11 residues. In germline, CDR1 is SNHLY, CDR2 FYNNEI. Using reference TRBV2 and TRBJ2-5 for the parts outside the CDR3, the full variable domain is EPEVTQTPSHQVTQMGQEVILRCVPISNHLYFYWYRQILGQKVEFLVSFYNNEISEKSEIFDDQFSVERPDGSNFTLKIRSTKLEDSAMYFCASSVRWEQYFGPGTRLLVL.

The CDR3 loop reads CASSFGQRATNEKLFF. For the CDR3, the DNA is TGTGCCAGCAGCTTTGGACAGCGAGCAACTAATGAAAAACTGTTTTTT. This sequence joins TRBV5-5 and TRBJ1-4; D is perhaps TRBD1 (6 bases). Germline V gene data show CDR1 as SGHKS and CDR2 as YYEKEE (reference sequence). Deletions cut 2 bases from V and 0 bases from J, with 11 bases between. The CDR3 is made up of 16 amino acids.

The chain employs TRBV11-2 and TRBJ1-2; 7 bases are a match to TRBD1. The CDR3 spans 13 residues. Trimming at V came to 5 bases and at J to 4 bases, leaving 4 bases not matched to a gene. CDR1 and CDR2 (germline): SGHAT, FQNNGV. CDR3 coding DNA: TGTGCCAGCAGCCAAGGACAGGTCTATGGCTACACCTTC. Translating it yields CASSQGQVYGYTF.

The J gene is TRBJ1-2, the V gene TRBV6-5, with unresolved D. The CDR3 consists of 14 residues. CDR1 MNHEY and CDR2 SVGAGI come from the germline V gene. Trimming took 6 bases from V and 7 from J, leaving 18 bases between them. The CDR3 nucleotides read TGTGCCAGCAGGCCAGCCTCCTTTATAGCTGGCTACACCTTC. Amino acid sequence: CASRPASFIAGYTF.

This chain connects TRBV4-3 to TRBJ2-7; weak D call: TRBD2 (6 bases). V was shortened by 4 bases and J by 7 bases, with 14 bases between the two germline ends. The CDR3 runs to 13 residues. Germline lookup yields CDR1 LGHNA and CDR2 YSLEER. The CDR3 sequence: CASSPASGVEQYF. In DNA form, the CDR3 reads TGCGCCAGCAGCCCAGCCTCGGGAGTTGAGCAGTACTTC.

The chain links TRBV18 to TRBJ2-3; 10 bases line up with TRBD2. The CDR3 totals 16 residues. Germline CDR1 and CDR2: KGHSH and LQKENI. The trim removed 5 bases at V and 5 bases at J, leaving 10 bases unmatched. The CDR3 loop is CASSSVAGGTVDTQYF. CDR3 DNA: TGTGCCAGCTCATCCGTAGCGGGGGGTACGGTAGATACGCAGTATTTT.

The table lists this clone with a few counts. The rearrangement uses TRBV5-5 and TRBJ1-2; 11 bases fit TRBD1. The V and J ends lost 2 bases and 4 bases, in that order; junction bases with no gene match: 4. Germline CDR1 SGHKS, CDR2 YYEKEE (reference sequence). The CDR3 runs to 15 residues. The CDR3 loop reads CASSFGQGASYGYTF. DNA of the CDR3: TGTGCCAGCAGCTTCGGACAGGGGGCGTCCTATGGCTACACCTTC.

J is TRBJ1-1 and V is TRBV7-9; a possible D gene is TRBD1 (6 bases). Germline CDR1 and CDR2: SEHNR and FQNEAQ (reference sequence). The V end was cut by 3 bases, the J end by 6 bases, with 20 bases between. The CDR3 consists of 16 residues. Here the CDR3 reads CASSLQITGFSAEAFF. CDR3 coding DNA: TGTGCCAGCAGCTTGCAAATCACAGGGTTTTCGGCTGAAGCTTTCTTT. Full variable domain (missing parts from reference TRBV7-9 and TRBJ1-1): DTGVSQNPRHKITKRGQNVTFRCDPISEHNRLYWYRQTLGQGPEFLTYFQNEAQLEKSRLLSDRFSAERPKGSFSTLEIQRTEQGDSAMYLCASSLQITGFSAEAFFGQGTRLTVV.

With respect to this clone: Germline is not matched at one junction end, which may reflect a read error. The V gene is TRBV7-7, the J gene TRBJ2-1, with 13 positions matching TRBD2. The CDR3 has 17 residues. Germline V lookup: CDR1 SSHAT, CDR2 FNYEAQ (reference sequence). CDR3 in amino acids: CASSQDPLAGGPNEQFF. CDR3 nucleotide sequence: TGTGCTAGCAGCCAGGACCCACTAGCGGGAGGGCCTAATGAGCAGTTCTTC.

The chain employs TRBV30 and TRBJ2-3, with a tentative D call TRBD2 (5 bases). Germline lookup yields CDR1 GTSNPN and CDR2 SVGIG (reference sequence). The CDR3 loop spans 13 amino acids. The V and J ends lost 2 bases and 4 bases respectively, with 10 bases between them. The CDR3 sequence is CAWSLSSSDTQYF. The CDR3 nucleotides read TGTGCCTGGAGTTTGTCTAGCTCAGATACGCAGTATTTT. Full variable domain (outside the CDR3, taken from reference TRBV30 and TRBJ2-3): SQTIHQWPATLVQPVGSPLSLECTVEGTSNPNLYWYRQAAGRGLQLLFYSVGIGQISSEVPQNLSASRPQDRQFILSSKKLLLSDSGFYLCAWSLSSSDTQYFGPGTRLTVL.

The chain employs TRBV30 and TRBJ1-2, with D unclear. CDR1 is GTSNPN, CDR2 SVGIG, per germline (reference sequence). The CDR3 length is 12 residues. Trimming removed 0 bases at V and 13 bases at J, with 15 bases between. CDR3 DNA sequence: TGTGCCTGGAGTGTACGGCAGACCAGCGGCACCTTC. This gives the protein CAWSVRQTSGTF. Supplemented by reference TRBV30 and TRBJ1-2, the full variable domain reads SQTIHQWPATLVQPVGSPLSLECTVEGTSNPNLYWYRQAAGRGLQLLFYSVGIGQISSEVPQNLSASRPQDRQFILSSKKLLLSDSGFYLCAWSVRQTSGTFGSGTRLTVV.

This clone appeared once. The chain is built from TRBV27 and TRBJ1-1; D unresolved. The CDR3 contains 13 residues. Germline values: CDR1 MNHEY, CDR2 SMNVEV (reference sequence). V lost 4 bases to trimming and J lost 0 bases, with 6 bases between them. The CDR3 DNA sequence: TGTGCCAGCAGTTACACAGTGAACACTGAAGCTTTCTTT. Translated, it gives CASSYTVNTEAFF.

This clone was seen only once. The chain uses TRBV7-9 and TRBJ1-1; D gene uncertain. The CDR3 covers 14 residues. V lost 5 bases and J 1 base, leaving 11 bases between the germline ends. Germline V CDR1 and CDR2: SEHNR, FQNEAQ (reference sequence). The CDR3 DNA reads TGTGCCAGCAGCACCCCGGGGAAGAACACTGAAGCTTTCTTT. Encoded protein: CASSTPGKNTEAFF.

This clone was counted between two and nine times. The CDR3 loop is CASSENTGGPGYGYTF. CDR3 nucleotides: TGTGCCAGCAGTGAAAACACAGGGGGACCAGGCTATGGCTACACCTTC. J is TRBJ1-2 and V is TRBV6-1, with 8 bases aligning to TRBD1. CDR3 length: 16 residues. The germline CDR1 and CDR2 sequences are MNHNS and SASEGT. V shed 2 bases, J shed 4 bases, and the junction held 9 bases outside the gene matches.

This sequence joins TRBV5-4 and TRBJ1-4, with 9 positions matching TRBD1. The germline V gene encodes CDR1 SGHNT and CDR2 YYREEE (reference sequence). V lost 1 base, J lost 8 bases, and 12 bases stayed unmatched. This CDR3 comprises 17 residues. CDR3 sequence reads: CASSLKWTGVSWEKLFF. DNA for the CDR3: TGTGCCAGCAGCTTGAAGTGGACAGGGGTTTCGTGGGAAAAACTGTTTTTT.

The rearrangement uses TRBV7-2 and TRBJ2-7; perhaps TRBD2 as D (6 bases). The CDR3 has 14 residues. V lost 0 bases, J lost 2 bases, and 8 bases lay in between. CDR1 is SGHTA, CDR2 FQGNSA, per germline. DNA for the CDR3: TGTGCCAGCAGCTTAGCTAGCGGAGCCTACGAGCAGTACTTC. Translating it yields CASSLASGAYEQYF. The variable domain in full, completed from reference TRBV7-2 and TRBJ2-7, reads GAGVSQSPSNKVTEKGKDVELRCDPISGHTALYWYRQSLGQGLEFLIYFQGNSAPDKSGLPSDRFSAERTGGSVSTLTIQRTQQEDSAVYLCASSLASGAYEQYFGPGTRLTVT.

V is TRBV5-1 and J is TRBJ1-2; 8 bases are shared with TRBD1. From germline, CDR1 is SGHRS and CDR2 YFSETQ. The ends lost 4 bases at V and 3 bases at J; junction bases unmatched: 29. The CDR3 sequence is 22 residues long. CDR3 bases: TGCGCCAGCAGCCCCCATTCCGGGAGAGAGGAGGCAGGGGGCCCAAAAGACTATGGCTACACCTTC. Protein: CASSPHSGREEAGGPKDYGYTF. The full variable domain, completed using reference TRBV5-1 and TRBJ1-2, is KAGVTQTPRYLIKTRGQQVTLSCSPISGHRSVSWYQQTPGQGLQFLFEYFSETQRNKGNFPGRFSGRQFSNSRSEMNVSTLELGDSALYLCASSPHSGREEAGGPKDYGYTFGSGTRLTVV.

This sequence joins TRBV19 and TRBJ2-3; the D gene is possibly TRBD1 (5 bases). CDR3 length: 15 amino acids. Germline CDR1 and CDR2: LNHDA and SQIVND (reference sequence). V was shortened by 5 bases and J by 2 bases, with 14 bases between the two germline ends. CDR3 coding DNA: TGTGCCAGTAGTTCCATCCAGGGAATCACAGATACGCAGTATTTT. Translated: CASSSIQGITDTQYF.